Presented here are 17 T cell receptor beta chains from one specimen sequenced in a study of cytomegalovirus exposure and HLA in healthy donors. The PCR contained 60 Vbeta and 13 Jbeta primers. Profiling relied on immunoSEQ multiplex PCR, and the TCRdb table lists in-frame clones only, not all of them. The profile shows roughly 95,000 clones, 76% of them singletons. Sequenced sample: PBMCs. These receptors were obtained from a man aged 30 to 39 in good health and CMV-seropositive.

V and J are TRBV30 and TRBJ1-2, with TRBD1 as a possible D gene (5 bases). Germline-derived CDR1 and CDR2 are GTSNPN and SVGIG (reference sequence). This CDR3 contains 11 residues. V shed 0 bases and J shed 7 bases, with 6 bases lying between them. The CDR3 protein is CAWSVQVGYTF. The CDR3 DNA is TGTGCCTGGAGTGTACAGGTTGGCTACACCTTC.

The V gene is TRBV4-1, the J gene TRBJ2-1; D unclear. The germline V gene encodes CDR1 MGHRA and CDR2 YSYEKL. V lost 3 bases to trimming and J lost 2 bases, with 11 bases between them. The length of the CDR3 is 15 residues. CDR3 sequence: CASSQRQAAYNEQFF. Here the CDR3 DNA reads TGCGCCAGCAGCCAGCGACAAGCCGCCTACAATGAGCAGTTCTTC.

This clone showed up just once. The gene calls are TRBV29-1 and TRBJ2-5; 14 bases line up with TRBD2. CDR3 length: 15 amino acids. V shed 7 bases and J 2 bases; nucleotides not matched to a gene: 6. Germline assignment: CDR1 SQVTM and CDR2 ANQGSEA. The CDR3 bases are TGCAGCGCCTTGGGACTAGCGGGAGAACAAGAGACCCAGTACTTC. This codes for CSALGLAGEQETQYF.

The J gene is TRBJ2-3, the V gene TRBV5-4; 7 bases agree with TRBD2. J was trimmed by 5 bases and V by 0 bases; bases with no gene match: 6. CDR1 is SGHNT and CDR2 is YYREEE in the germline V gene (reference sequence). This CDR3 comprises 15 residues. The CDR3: CASSLDPGLKDTQYF. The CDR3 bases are TGTGCCAGCAGCTTGGATCCGGGACTAAAAGATACGCAGTATTTT.

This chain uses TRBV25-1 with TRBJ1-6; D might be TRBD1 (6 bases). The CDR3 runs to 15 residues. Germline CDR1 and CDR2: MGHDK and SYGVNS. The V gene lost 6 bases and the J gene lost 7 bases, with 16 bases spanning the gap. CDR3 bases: TGTGCCAGCAGCCTCACGGGGGGGCCGAATTCACCCCTCCACTTT. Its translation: CASSLTGGPNSPLHF.

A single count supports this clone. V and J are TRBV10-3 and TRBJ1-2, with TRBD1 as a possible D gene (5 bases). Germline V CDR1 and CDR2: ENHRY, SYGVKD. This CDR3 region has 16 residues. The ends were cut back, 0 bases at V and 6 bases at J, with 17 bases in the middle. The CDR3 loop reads CAISESMGGGTDGYTF. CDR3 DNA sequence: TGTGCCATCAGTGAGTCGATGGGCGGGGGAACGGATGGCTACACCTTC.

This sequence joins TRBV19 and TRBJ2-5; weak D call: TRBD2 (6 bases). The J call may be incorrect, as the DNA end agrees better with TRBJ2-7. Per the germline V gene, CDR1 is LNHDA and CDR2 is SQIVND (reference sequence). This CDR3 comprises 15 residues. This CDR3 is CASKTFGWGDYEQYF. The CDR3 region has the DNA TGTGCCAGTAAAACGTTCGGATGGGGGGACTACGAGCAGTACTTC.

DNA for the CDR3: TGTGCCAGCAGCTCGGGACAGGGGAACAATGAGCAGTTCTTC. Amino acids: CASSSGQGNNEQFF. The chain joins TRBV7-2 to TRBJ2-1; TRBD1 matches at 10 bases. Germline lookup yields CDR1 SGHTA and CDR2 FQGNSA. Losses at the gene ends were 4 bases for V and 5 bases for J; bases not matched to a gene: 2. CDR3 size: 14 residues. Based on the CDR3 plus reference TRBV7-2 and TRBJ2-1, the full variable domain is GAGVSQSPSNKVTEKGKDVELRCDPISGHTALYWYRQSLGQGLEFLIYFQGNSAPDKSGLPSDRFSAERTGGSVSTLTIQRTQQEDSAVYLCASSSGQGNNEQFFGPGTRLTVL.

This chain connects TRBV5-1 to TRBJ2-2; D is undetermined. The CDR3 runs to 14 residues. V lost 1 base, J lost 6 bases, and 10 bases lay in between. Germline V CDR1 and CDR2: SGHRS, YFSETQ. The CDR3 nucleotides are TGCGCCAGCAGCTTGTCAACAGTCTCCGGGGAGCTGTTTTTT. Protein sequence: CASSLSTVSGELFF.

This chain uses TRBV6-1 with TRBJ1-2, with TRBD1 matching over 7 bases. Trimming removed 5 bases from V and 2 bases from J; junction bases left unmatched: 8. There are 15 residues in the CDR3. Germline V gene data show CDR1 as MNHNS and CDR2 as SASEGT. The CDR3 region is CASSSKGAGNYGYTF. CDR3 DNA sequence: TGTGCCAGCAGTTCGAAGGGGGCCGGGAACTATGGCTACACCTTC.

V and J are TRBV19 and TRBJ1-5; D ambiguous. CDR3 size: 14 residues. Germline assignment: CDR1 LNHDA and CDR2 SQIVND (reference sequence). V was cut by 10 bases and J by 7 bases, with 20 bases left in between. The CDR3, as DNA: TGTGCCACTTCCTTTGGCGGGTTAACCCAGCCCCAGCATTTT. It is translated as CATSFGGLTQPQHF.

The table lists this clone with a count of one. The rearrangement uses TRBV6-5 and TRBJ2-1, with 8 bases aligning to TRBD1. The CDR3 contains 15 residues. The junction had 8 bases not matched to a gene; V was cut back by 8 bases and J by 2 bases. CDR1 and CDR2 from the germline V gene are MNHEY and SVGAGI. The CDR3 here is CASHGTGNPYNEQFF. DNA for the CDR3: TGTGCCAGCCATGGGACAGGCAACCCCTACAATGAGCAGTTCTTC.

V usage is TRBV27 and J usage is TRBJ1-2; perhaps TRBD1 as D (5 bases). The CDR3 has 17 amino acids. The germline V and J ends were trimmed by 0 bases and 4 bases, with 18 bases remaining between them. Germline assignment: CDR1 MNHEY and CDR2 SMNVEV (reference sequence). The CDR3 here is CASSLSGTGGAVYGYTF. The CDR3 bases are TGTGCCAGCAGTTTATCTGGTACGGGGGGAGCGGTCTATGGCTACACCTTC.

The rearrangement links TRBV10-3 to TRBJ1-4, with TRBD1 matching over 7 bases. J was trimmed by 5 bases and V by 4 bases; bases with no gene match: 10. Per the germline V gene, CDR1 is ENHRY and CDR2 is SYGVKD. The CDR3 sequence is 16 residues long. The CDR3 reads CAISVGPTGKNEKLFF. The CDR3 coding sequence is TGTGCCATCAGTGTGGGTCCGACAGGGAAAAATGAAAAACTGTTTTTT.

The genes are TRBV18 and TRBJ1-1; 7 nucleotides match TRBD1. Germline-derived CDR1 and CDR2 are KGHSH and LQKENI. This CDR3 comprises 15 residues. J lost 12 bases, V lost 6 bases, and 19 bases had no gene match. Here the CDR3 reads CASSSSRGLSAGTFF. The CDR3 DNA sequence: TGTGCCAGCTCGTCCAGTAGGGGGCTCAGTGCCGGGACTTTCTTT.

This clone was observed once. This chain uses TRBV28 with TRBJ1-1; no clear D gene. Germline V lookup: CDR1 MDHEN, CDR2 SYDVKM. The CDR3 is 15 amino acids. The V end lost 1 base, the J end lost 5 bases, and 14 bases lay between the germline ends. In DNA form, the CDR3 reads TGTGCCAGCAGTTTATCAGGTCCTTTGGTGACTGAAGCTTTCTTT. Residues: CASSLSGPLVTEAFF.

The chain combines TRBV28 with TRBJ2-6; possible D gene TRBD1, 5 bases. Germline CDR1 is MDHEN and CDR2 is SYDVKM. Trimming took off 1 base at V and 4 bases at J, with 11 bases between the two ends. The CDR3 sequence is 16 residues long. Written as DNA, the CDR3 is TGTGCCAGCAGTTTATTAGGGGCGGAAGGGGCCAACGTCCTGACTTTC. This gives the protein CASSLLGAEGANVLTF.